One sample yielded the 9 T cell receptor beta chains listed below, sequenced in a study of T cell responses to AZD1222 COVID-19 vaccine. Profiling relied on immunoSEQ multiplex PCR, and the TCRdb table lists in-frame clones only, not all of them. In the table there are around 210,000 clones, around 94% of which are singletons. Sample: peripheral blood, taken 28 days after the second dose of the MenACWY control vaccine. All receptors derive from an adult who received the MenACWY meningococcal vaccine as a control.

The rearrangement uses TRBV19 and TRBJ2-5; the D gene could be TRBD1 or TRBD2 (5 bases each). This CDR3 is built from 19 residues. V dropped 6 bases and J dropped 5 bases, with 31 bases sitting between them. Germline V gives CDR1 LNHDA, CDR2 SQIVND (reference sequence). CDR3 sequence: CASRPKGVQGPSPRETQYF. In nucleotides, the CDR3 is TGTGCCAGTAGGCCCAAAGGGGTGCAGGGACCTTCTCCCCGGGAGACCCAGTACTTC. The entire variable domain, with the rest obtained from reference TRBV19 and TRBJ2-5, is as follows: DGGITQSPKYLFRKEGQNVTLSCEQNLNHDAMYWYRQDPGQGLRLIYYSQIVNDFQKGDIAEGYSVSREKKESFPLTVTSAQKNPTAFYLCASRPKGVQGPSPRETQYFGPGTRLLVL.

The rearrangement links TRBV21-1 to TRBJ2-7; the table calls TRBD2, which could not be checked here. TRBV21-1 is a pseudogene segment. This CDR3 is 13 amino acids long. The CDR3 reads CARLLAVTYEQYF. CDR3 sequence (DNA): TGTGCCAGACTCCTAGCGGTAACCTACGAGCAGTACTTC.

The V call is TRBV5-1, the J call TRBJ2-2; the match to TRBD1 covers 9 bases. This CDR3 has 17 amino acids. Germline V gene sequence: CDR1 SGHRS, CDR2 YFSETQ. The trim removed 0 bases at V and 6 bases at J, leaving 9 bases unmatched. This CDR3 reads CASSLVAGQGGAGELFF. The CDR3 DNA reads TGCGCCAGCAGCTTGGTGGCGGGACAGGGCGGTGCCGGGGAGCTGTTTTTT.

The rearrangement links TRBV6-5 to TRBJ2-1; D is unclear. Germline CDR1 and CDR2: MNHEY and SVGAGI. CDR3 length: 14 amino acids. V gave up 7 bases and J gave up 1 base, with 11 bases separating them. The CDR3 spells CASTGLGSYNEQFF. As DNA, the CDR3 is TGTGCCAGCACCGGCCTGGGGTCCTACAATGAGCAGTTCTTC.

This clone came up once. The chain is built from TRBV24-1 and TRBJ2-3; D gene unclear. Germline V gives CDR1 KGHDR, CDR2 SFDVKD. V lost 1 base and J 5 bases, leaving 6 bases between the germline ends. The CDR3 is made up of 13 amino acids. Here the CDR3 reads CATSDFGVDTQYF. CDR3 DNA: TGTGCCACCAGTGATTTCGGTGTAGATACGCAGTATTTT.

This sequence joins TRBV14 and TRBJ1-5; D is uncertain. This CDR3 has 14 amino acids. The V gene lost 1 base and the J gene lost 3 bases, with 7 bases spanning the gap. The germline gives CDR1 SGHDN, CDR2 FVKESK. The CDR3 reads CASSQAGFNQPQHF. CDR3 in DNA: TGTGCCAGCAGCCAAGCAGGTTTCAATCAGCCCCAGCATTTT. The entire variable domain, with the rest obtained from reference TRBV14 and TRBJ1-5, is as follows: EAGVTQFPSHSVIEKGQTVTLRCDPISGHDNLYWYRRVMGKEIKFLLHFVKESKQDESGMPNNRFLAERTGGTYSTLKVQPAELEDSGVYFCASSQAGFNQPQHFGDGTRLSIL.

V gene TRBV4-1 combines with J gene TRBJ1-2, with D uncertain. V gave up 4 bases and J gave up 4 bases, with 10 bases separating them. Per germline, CDR1 MGHRA and CDR2 YSYEKL. CDR3 size: 13 residues. CDR3 bases: TGCGCCAGCAGCCGATTAGAGGGCTATGGCTACACCTTC. It specifies CASSRLEGYGYTF.

V and J are TRBV7-2 and TRBJ2-7, with unresolved D. In germline, CDR1 is SGHTA, CDR2 FQGNSA. Trimming removed 6 bases from V and 0 bases from J, with 15 bases in between. The CDR3 consists of 15 residues. In nucleotides, the CDR3 is TGTGCCAGCAGTATCTCGGCAATGAGCTCCTACGAGCAGTACTTC. Its protein product is CASSISAMSSYEQYF.

J is TRBJ2-3 and V is TRBV4-3, with 16 bases aligning to TRBD2. Germline V gene data show CDR1 as LGHNA and CDR2 as YSLEER. The CDR3 extends over 18 amino acids. V shed 3 bases and J 2 bases; nucleotides not matched to a gene: 5. The CDR3 DNA follows: TGCGCCAGCAGCCAGACCGGGACTAGCGGGGGGGCCACAGATACGCAGTATTTT. Amino acids: CASSQTGTSGGATDTQYF.